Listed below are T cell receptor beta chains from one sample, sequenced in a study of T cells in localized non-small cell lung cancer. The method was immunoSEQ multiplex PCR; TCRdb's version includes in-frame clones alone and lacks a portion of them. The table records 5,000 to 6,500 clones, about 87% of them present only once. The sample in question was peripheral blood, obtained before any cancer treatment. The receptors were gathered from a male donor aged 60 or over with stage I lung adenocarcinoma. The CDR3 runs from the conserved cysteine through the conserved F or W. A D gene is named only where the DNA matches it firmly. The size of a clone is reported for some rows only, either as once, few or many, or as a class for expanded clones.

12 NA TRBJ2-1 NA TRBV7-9 CASSKGFDEQFF TGTGCCAGCAGTAAGGGGTTTGATGAGCAGTTCTTC
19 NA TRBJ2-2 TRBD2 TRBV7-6 CASSLVRAGLAGETGELFF TGTGCCAGCAGCTTAGTTCGAGCGGGACTAGCGGGGGAAACCGGGGAGCTGTTTTTT
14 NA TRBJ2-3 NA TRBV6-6 CASRDGLSTDTQYF TGTGCCAGCAGGGACGGCCTAAGCACAGATACGCAGTATTTT
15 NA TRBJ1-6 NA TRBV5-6 CASSHNRGKNSPLHF TGTGCCAGCAGCCACAATCGGGGGAAAAATTCACCCCTCCACTTT
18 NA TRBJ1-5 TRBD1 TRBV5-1 CASSSRGGRRLLDQPQHF TGCGCCAGCAGCTCCCGAGGGGGCAGACGACTATTAGATCAGCCCCAGCATTTT
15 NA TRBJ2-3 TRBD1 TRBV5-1 CASSFTGGETDTQYF TGCGCCAGCAGCTTCACAGGGGGCGAAACAGATACGCAGTATTTT
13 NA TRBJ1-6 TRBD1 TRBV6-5 CASTQGANSPLHF TGTGCCAGCACACAGGGGGCTAATTCACCCCTCCACTTT
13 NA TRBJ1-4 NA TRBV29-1 CSVGSGLREKLFF TGCAGCGTTGGTTCGGGGTTGCGGGAAAAACTGTTTTTT
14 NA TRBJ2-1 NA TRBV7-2 CASSQSGSYNEQFF TGTGCCAGCAGCCAGAGCGGGTCCTACAATGAGCAGTTCTTC
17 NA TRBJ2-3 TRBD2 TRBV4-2 CASSQDKLAGGSDTQYF TGTGCCAGCAGCCAAGATAAACTAGCGGGAGGGTCAGATACGCAGTATTTT
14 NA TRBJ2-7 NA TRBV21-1 CASSSGLAGDEQYF TGTGCCAGCAGTTCCGGACTAGCGGGAGACGAGCAGTACTTC
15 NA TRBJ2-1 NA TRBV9 CASSLEGGSYNEQFF TGTGCCAGCAGCCTCGAAGGGGGCTCCTACAATGAGCAGTTCTTC
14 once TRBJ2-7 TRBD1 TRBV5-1 CASSLGQGASEQYF TGCGCCAGCAGCCTTGGACAGGGGGCAAGTGAGCAGTACTTC
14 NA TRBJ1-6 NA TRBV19 CASSISGLGSPLHF TGTGCCAGTAGTATATCGGGGTTGGGATCACCCCTCCACTTT
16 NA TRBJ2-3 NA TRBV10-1 CASSESRGGIADTQYF TGCGCCAGCAGTGAGTCGAGGGGGGGAATAGCAGATACGCAGTATTTT
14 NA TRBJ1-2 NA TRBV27 CASSPFRGNYGYTF TGTGCCAGCAGCCCGTTTCGGGGAAACTATGGCTACACCTTC
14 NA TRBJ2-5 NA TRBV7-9 CASSQGPGPETQYF TGTGCCAGCAGCCAGGGACCGGGTCCGGAGACCCAGTACTTC
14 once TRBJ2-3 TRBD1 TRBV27 CASSEPGTADTQYF TGTGCCAGCAGTGAACCCGGGACAGCAGATACGCAGTATTTT
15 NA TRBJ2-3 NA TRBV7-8 CASSQQVTNTDTQYF TGTGCCAGCAGCCAACAGGTTACCAACACAGATACGCAGTATTTT
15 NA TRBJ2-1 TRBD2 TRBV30 CAWSKGLAAHNEQFF TGTGCCTGGAGCAAGGGACTAGCGGCTCACAATGAGCAGTTCTTC
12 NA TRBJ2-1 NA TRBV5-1 CASSLPVGEQFF TGCGCCAGCAGCTTACCCGTGGGGGAGCAGTTCTTC
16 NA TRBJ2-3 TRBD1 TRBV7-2 CASSLMAQGAGDTQYF TGTGCCAGCAGCTTAATGGCTCAGGGGGCGGGAGATACGCAGTATTTT
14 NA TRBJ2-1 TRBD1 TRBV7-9 CASSLVGDSNEQFF TGTGCCAGCAGCTTAGTGGGGGACAGCAATGAGCAGTTCTTC
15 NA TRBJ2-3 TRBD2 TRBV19 CASSRAGREPDTQYF TGTGCCAGTAGTAGGGCAGGGAGGGAGCCAGATACGCAGTATTTT
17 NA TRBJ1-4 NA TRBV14 CASSLAWVRGTNEKLFF TGTGCCAGCAGCCTCGCCTGGGTCCGGGGAACTAATGAAAAACTGTTTTTT
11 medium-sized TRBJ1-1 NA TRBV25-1 CASNRNTEAFF TGTGCCAGCAATCGGAACACTGAAGCTTTCTTT
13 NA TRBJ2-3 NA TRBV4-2 CASGEGTEDTQYF TGTGCCTCTGGGGAAGGCACTGAAGATACGCAGTATTTT
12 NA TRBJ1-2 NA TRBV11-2 CASSPNWYGYTF TGTGCCAGCAGCCCCAACTGGTATGGCTACACCTTC
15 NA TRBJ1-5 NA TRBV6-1 CASSDRDGKTIPQHF TGTGCCAGCAGTGATAGGGACGGAAAAACAATCCCCCAGCATTTT
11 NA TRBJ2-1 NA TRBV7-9 CASSLEDEQFF TGTGCCAGCAGCTTAGAAGATGAGCAGTTCTTC
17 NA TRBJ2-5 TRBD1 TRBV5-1 CASSSVNTGTGKETQYF TGCGCCAGCAGCTCTGTGAACACCGGGACAGGGAAAGAGACCCAGTACTTC
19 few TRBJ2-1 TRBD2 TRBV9 CASSVAPRLAGGIHNEQFF TGTGCCAGCAGCGTAGCCCCAAGACTAGCGGGAGGGATCCACAATGAGCAGTTCTTC
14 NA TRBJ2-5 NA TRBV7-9 CASSLAGLDRTQYF TGTGCCAGCAGCTTAGCGGGGCTCGACCGGACCCAGTACTTC
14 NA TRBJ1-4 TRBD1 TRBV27 CASSKGQSSEKLFF TGTGCCAGCAGTAAGGGACAGAGTAGTGAAAAACTGTTTTTT
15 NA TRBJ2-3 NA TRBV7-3 CASSLNAGIDDTQYF TGTGCCAGCAGCTTAAACGCGGGGATAGATGATACGCAGTATTTT
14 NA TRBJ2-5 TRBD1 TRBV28 CASSPQDRVETQYF TGTGCCAGCAGTCCTCAGGACAGGGTGGAGACCCAGTACTTC
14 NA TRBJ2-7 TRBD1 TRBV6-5 CASRRQGLAYEQYF TGTGCCAGCAGAAGACAGGGTTTAGCCTACGAGCAGTACTTC
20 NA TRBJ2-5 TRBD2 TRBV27 CASILGATGLAGSRRETQYF TGTGCCAGCATTCTGGGGGCTACTGGACTAGCGGGGTCCCGGAGAGAGACCCAGTACTTC
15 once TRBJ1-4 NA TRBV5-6 CASSPLGATGEKLFF TGTGCCAGCAGCCCACTCGGTGCGACTGGTGAAAAACTGTTTTTT
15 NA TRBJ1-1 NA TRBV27 CASSDRPDLNTEAFF TGTGCCAGCAGTGACCGCCCGGATTTGAACACTGAAGCTTTCTTT
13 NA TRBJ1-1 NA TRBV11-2 CASSLAGGAEAFF TGTGCCAGCAGCTTAGCTGGGGGCGCTGAAGCTTTCTTT
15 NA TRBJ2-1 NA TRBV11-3 CASSNGDLPYNEQFF TGTGCCAGCAGCAACGGGGACCTCCCCTACAATGAGCAGTTCTTC
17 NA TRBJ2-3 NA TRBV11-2 CASSLTFGGPSTDTQYF TGTGCCAGCAGCTTAACATTCGGGGGGCCTAGCACAGATACGCAGTATTTT
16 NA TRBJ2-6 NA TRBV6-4 CASSPDASSGANVLTF TGTGCCAGCAGTCCGGACGCCTCCTCTGGGGCCAACGTCCTGACTTTC
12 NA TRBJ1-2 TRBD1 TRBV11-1 CASSHGQGSYTF TGTGCCAGCAGCCATGGACAGGGCAGCTACACCTTC
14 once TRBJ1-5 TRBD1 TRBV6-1 CASSGGQGDQPQHF TGTGCCAGCAGTGGGGGACAGGGAGACCAGCCCCAGCATTTT
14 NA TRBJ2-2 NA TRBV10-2 CATPGGLDTGELFF TGCGCCACCCCCGGAGGATTGGACACCGGGGAGCTGTTTTTT
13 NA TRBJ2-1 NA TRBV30 CAWRRELYNEQFF TGTGCCTGGAGGAGGGAACTCTACAATGAGCAGTTCTTC
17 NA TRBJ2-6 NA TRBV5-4 CASSLGSAVSGANVLTF TGTGCCAGCAGCTTAGGGAGCGCAGTCTCTGGGGCCAACGTCCTGACTTTC
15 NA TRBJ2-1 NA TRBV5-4 CASSVDGTPYNEQFF TGTGCCAGCAGCGTTGACGGGACTCCCTACAATGAGCAGTTCTTC